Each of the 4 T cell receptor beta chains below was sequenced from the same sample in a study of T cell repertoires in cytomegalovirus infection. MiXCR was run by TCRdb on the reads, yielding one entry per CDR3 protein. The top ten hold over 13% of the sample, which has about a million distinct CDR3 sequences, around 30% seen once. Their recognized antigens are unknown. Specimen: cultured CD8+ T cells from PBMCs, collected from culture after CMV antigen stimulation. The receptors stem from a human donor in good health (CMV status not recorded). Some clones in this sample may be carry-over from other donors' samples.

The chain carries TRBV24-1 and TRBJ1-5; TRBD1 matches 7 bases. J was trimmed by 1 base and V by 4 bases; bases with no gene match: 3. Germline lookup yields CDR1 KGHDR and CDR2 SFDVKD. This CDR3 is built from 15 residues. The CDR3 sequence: CATSDPTGSNQPQHF. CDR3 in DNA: TGTGCCACCAGTGACCCGACAGGGAGCAATCAGCCCCAGCATTTT.

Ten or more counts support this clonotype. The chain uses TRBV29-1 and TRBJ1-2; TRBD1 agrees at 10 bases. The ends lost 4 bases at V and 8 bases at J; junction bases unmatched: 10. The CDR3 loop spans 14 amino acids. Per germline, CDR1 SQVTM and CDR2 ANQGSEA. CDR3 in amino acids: CSVGRPGTGEGYTF. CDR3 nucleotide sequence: TGCAGCGTTGGACGGCCCGGGACAGGGGAAGGCTACACCTTC.

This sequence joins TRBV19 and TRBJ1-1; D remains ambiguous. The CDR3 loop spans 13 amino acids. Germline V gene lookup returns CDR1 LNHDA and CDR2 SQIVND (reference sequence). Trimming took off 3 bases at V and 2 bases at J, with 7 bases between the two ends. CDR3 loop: CASSIGINTEAFF. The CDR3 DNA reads TGTGCCAGTAGTATTGGGATAAACACTGAAGCTTTCTTT.

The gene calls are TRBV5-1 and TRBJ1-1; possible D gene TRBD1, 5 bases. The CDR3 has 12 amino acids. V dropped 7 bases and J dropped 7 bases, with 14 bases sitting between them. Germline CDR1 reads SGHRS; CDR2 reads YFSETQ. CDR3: CASQAPGGEAFF. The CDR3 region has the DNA TGCGCCAGCCAGGCCCCGGGGGGTGAAGCTTTCTTT.